This T cell receptor (beta chain) was sequenced for a study of CD8+CD57+ T cells in acquired aplastic anemia. V trimming: 2 bases; J trimming: 10 bases; junction bases outside the gene matches: 9. The CDR3 runs 15 residues. Profiling that covered TCR beta VDJ and CDR3 relied on genomic DNA as its template. TCRdb called the reads again in MiXCR, with one record for every CDR3 protein. In the table there are about 400,000 distinct CDR3 sequences, 55% to 70% of which are singletons. Study results and limitations: Patients and controls shared roughly 31 CD8+ CDR3 sequences, highly expressed in patients.

Comments on this clonotype: The antigen remains unidentified.

The chain couples TRBV12-3 or TRBV12-4 to TRBJ2-3; 10 bases match TRBD2. This TCR came from a human donor in good health, serving as a control. Source material: sorted CD4+, CD8+, or CD8+CD57+ T cells (not recorded which) from PBMCs. This chain's CDR3 is CASSLLAGAGSAQYF. The CDR3 DNA follows: TGTGCCAGCAGTTTACTAGCGGGGGCGGGGTCGGCGCAGTATTTT.